This passage covers 24 T cell receptor beta chains from one sample sequenced in a study of early T cells in non-severe SARS-CoV-2 infection. TCRdb analysed the 5' RACE reads with MiXCR anew, one entry per CDR3 protein. The table lists more than 20,000 distinct CDR3 sequences, around 6% of them singletons. The sequencing sample was made of whole blood. The receptors come from an adult who was a healthcare worker with PCR-confirmed SARS-CoV-2 infection or an uninfected control (not recorded which).

This clonotype was recorded at least ten times. This chain joins TRBV7-2 and TRBJ2-6; D might be TRBD1 or TRBD2, each matching 6 bases. The length of the CDR3 is 15 residues. Trimming took 4 bases from V and 2 from J, leaving 9 bases between them. The germline gives CDR1 SGHTA, CDR2 FQGNSA. The CDR3 DNA reads TGTGCCAGCAGCTCCGGGGGCCCTGGGGCCAACGTCCTGACTTTC. Protein: CASSSGGPGANVLTF.

The rearrangement joins TRBV6-1 to TRBJ2-1; 9 bases map to TRBD1. Germline lookup yields CDR1 MNHNS and CDR2 SASEGT. CDR3 length: 16 residues. V lost 1 base to trimming and J lost 7 bases; unmatched junction nucleotides: 8. The CDR3 DNA is TGTGCCAGCAGTGAAGACAGGGGGCGCAGGAATAATGAGCAGTTCTTC. Translated: CASSEDRGRRNNEQFF.

This clonotype was seen more than once but under ten times. This chain links TRBV2 with TRBJ1-2; the D is unclear. The V end was cut by 6 bases, the J end by 5 bases, with 13 bases between. The germline gives CDR1 SNHLY, CDR2 FYNNEI. The CDR3 loop spans 13 amino acids. Here the CDR3 reads CASRAGQSYGYTF. CDR3 nucleotide sequence: TGTGCCAGCAGGGCCGGGCAATCTTATGGCTACACCTTC.

This clonotype was observed many times. This rearrangement joins TRBV10-2 to TRBJ1-6; unclear D gene. This CDR3 has 13 residues. The V gene lost 2 bases and the J gene lost 9 bases, with 8 bases spanning the gap. Germline CDR1 is WSHSY and CDR2 is SAAADI. The CDR3 reads CASSEAVGSPLHF. The CDR3 nucleotides are TGCGCCAGCAGTGAGGCAGTTGGTTCACCCCTCCACTTT.

This clonotype was picked up many times. The V call is TRBV6-5, the J call TRBJ2-2, with D perhaps TRBD1 (6 bases). V was cut by 2 bases and J by 4 bases, with 11 bases left in between. Germline V gene data show CDR1 as MNHEY and CDR2 as SVGAGI. CDR3 length equals 15 residues. In DNA form, the CDR3 reads TGTGCCAGCAGTTACCTTTCAGGGGTCACCGGGGAGCTGTTTTTT. It yields the protein CASSYLSGVTGELFF.

This clonotype was observed many times. The chain couples TRBV10-1 to TRBJ2-1, with 12 bases matching TRBD2. The CDR3 consists of 16 residues. Germline lookup yields CDR1 WNHNN and CDR2 SYGVQD (reference sequence). V shed 6 bases and J 0 bases; nucleotides not matched to a gene: 3. Here the CDR3 reads CASSLAGGSSYNEQFF. The CDR3 DNA follows: TGCGCCAGCAGCCTAGCGGGGGGGAGCTCCTACAATGAGCAGTTCTTC.

The sample holds a few counts of this clonotype. The chain joins TRBV4-2 to TRBJ2-7; unclear D gene. The CDR3 totals 11 residues. The V gene lost 1 base and the J gene lost 9 bases, with 7 bases spanning the gap. The V gene's germline CDR1 is LGHNA and CDR2 YNFKEQ. CDR3 DNA: TGTGCCAGCAGCCAAGGGGCAGGGCAGTACTTC. Its translation is CASSQGAGQYF.

Ten or more counts support this clonotype. The chain carries TRBV7-8 and TRBJ1-6, with TRBD1 as a possible D gene (5 bases). Germline-derived CDR1 and CDR2 are SGHVS and FQNEAQ. The CDR3 has 16 amino acids. Between the trimmed V and J ends, which lost 1 base and 9 bases, there was a span of 16 bases. In DNA, the CDR3 is TGTGCCAGCAGCTTAGGGGAGGTGGGGCCCATTTCACCCCTCCACTTT. This translates into CASSLGEVGPISPLHF.

This clonotype has only a few counts. This sequence joins TRBV29-1 and TRBJ2-7; 8 bases map to TRBD2. V lost 5 bases, J lost 2 bases, and 11 bases stayed unmatched. There are 15 residues in the CDR3. Germline V lookup: CDR1 SQVTM, CDR2 ANQGSEA. CDR3 in amino acids: CSVRPGTGGTYEQYF. CDR3 nucleotides: TGCAGCGTTAGACCTGGGACGGGGGGGACCTACGAGCAGTACTTC.

This clonotype was found many times. The CDR3 nucleotides read TGTGCCAGCAGCTACACGAACACCGGGGAGCTGTTTTTT. Its protein is CASSYTNTGELFF. The rearrangement uses TRBV11-2 and TRBJ2-2, with D uncertain. Trimming shortened V by 4 bases and J by 0 bases, and 3 bases separated the two germline ends. Germline assignment: CDR1 SGHAT and CDR2 FQNNGV. The length of the CDR3 is 13 residues.

This clonotype appeared a few times. The rearrangement links TRBV4-2 to TRBJ2-1; TRBD1 agrees at 8 bases. Germline V lookup: CDR1 LGHNA, CDR2 YNFKEQ. The CDR3 contains 16 residues. V lost 2 bases and J lost 8; bases outside the gene matches: 11. CDR3 sequence: CASSQYELSGGYEQFF. The CDR3 DNA reads as TGTGCCAGCAGCCAATATGAGTTGTCAGGGGGCTATGAGCAGTTCTTC.

This clonotype has a count of ten or more. This chain joins TRBV5-1 and TRBJ2-3; TRBD2 matches at 7 bases. Germline trimming cut 4 bases from V and 4 bases from J; bases unmatched to any gene: 15. This CDR3 comprises 17 residues. Germline V gene sequence: CDR1 SGHRS, CDR2 YFSETQ. The CDR3 DNA is TGCGCCAGCAGCAAGGCTCGGGCTAGCGGCCTGCCAGATACGCAGTATTTT. This sequence encodes CASSKARASGLPDTQYF.

The V gene is TRBV2, the J gene TRBJ2-7; unclear D gene. Trimming left V 3 bases short and J 3 bases short, with 9 bases between. Germline V gives CDR1 SNHLY, CDR2 FYNNEI. The CDR3 is 13 amino acids. In DNA, the CDR3 is TGTGCCAGCAGTGAGAGTTCGATCTACGAGCAGTACTTC. This codes for CASSESSIYEQYF.

This clonotype was detected many times. V usage is TRBV5-1 and J usage is TRBJ2-5; perhaps TRBD2 as D (6 bases). V was pared by 4 bases and J by 5 bases, with 15 bases between. This CDR3 is 14 amino acids long. Germline loops: CDR1 SGHRS, CDR2 YFSETQ. CDR3 region: CASSPEGLVETQYF. The CDR3 DNA sequence: TGCGCCAGCAGCCCGGAGGGGCTTGTGGAGACCCAGTACTTC.

The genes are TRBV11-3 and TRBJ2-1; weak D call: TRBD1 (6 bases). Trimming removed 2 bases from V and 6 bases from J, with 11 bases in between. The CDR3 spans 14 residues. CDR1 and CDR2 from the germline V gene are SGHNT and YENEEA. The CDR3 loop reads CASSLSDSTNEQFF. CDR3 in DNA: TGTGCCAGCAGCTTATCGGACAGCACCAATGAGCAGTTCTTC.

The chain is built from TRBV11-2 and TRBJ2-4; 7 bases match TRBD1. CDR1 is SGHAT and CDR2 is FQNNGV in the germline V gene. V gave up 4 bases and J gave up 3 bases; unmatched junction bases: 12. The CDR3 is 17 amino acids. CDR3 DNA sequence: TGTGCCAGCAGCTCCCCATTCGCCGGGACAGACAAAAACATTCAGTACTTC. Translated: CASSSPFAGTDKNIQYF.

The chain is built from TRBV7-9 and TRBJ2-7, with D perhaps assigned TRBD1 or TRBD2 (5 bases each). This CDR3 contains 13 residues. Germline assignment: CDR1 SEHNR and CDR2 FQNEAQ (reference sequence). Trimming removed 3 bases at V and 5 bases at J, with 11 bases between. CDR3 sequence: CASSFSRGDEQYF. The CDR3 DNA sequence: TGTGCCAGCAGCTTCAGTAGAGGGGACGAGCAGTACTTC.

This clonotype has ten or more counts. V usage is TRBV6-6 and J usage is TRBJ2-7; no clear D. The CDR3 runs to 13 residues. Trimming cost V 6 bases and J 2 bases, with 11 bases left between them. Germline CDR1 reads MNHNY; CDR2 reads SVGAGI (reference sequence). The chain's CDR3 is CASRRGVTYEQYF. DNA of the CDR3: TGTGCCAGCAGACGTGGGGTTACCTACGAGCAGTACTTC.

The sample holds many counts of this clonotype. The rearrangement uses TRBV10-3 and TRBJ1-1; weak D call: TRBD1 (5 bases). This CDR3 has 12 amino acids. From germline, CDR1 is ENHRY and CDR2 SYGVKD. The V and J ends lost 11 bases and 3 bases respectively, with 13 bases between them. CDR3: CAAQGSDTEAFF. In DNA, the CDR3 is TGTGCCGCCCAGGGTTCCGACACTGAAGCTTTCTTT.

This clonotype was seen repeatedly, ten times or more. The gene calls are TRBV12-3 or TRBV12-4 and TRBJ2-7, with D possibly being TRBD2 (5 bases). V was shortened by 7 bases and J by 3 bases, with 10 bases between the two germline ends. This CDR3 has 12 residues. The CDR3 here is CASMAGDYEQYF. In DNA, the CDR3 is TGTGCCAGCATGGCCGGGGACTACGAGCAGTACTTC.

This clonotype has ten or more counts. This sequence joins TRBV28 and TRBJ2-5; tentative D call: TRBD2 (6 bases). The CDR3 has 18 amino acids. Trimming took 3 bases from V and 0 from J, leaving 20 bases between them. Germline CDR1 reads MDHEN; CDR2 reads SYDVKM. The CDR3 sequence: CASSLRWGGGEDQETQYF. Written as DNA, the CDR3 is TGTGCCAGCAGTTTGCGGTGGGGCGGAGGGGAGGACCAAGAGACCCAGTACTTC. The full variable domain, with the rest looked up from reference TRBV28 and TRBJ2-5, is DVKVTQSSRYLVKRTGEKVFLECVQDMDHENMFWYRQDPGLGLRLIYFSYDVKMKEKGDIPEGYSVSREKKERFSLILESASTNQTSMYLCASSLRWGGGEDQETQYFGPGTRLLVL.

This clonotype has a count of ten or more. The chain has TRBV10-3 and TRBJ1-2; no clear D. Trimming shortened V by 0 bases and J by 9 bases, and 11 bases separated the two germline ends. Germline values: CDR1 ENHRY, CDR2 SYGVKD. The CDR3 is made up of 13 amino acids. CDR3 in amino acids: CAISESGQWSYTF. CDR3 DNA sequence: TGTGCCATCAGTGAGTCTGGGCAATGGAGCTACACCTTC.

Ten or more counts support this clonotype. This rearrangement joins TRBV29-1 to TRBJ1-1; no definite D call. Germline V gives CDR1 SQVTM, CDR2 ANQGSEA. V lost 4 bases and J lost 0, with 12 bases in between. The CDR3 runs to 14 residues. The CDR3 protein is CSVVPRSMNTEAFF. The CDR3 coding sequence is TGCAGCGTTGTCCCGCGCAGCATGAACACTGAAGCTTTCTTT.

This clonotype was detected ten times or more. This rearrangement joins TRBV5-7 to TRBJ2-5; no reliable D call. TRBV5-7 is annotated as an ORF whose role is uncertain. This CDR3 contains 13 residues. Trimming pared 2 bases from V and 1 base from J, leaving 6 bases between. The CDR3 loop reads CASSLRVQETQYF. The CDR3 DNA reads as TGTGCCAGCAGCTTAAGGGTCCAAGAGACCCAGTACTTC.